This T cell receptor beta chain was identified in a study of shared clonotypes between healthy human individuals. Study results and limitations: Estimated clonotype richness was generally higher in naive than memory subsets.

Points on this clone: Its antigen is as yet unknown. Additional DNA sequences in this sample encode the identical CDR3.

Researchers divided each subset's genomic DNA evenly across several immunoSEQ plates. Replicate PCRs for sorted subsets used 200 ng DNA; this equaled tens of thousands of T cell genomes. The protocol was immunoSEQ multiplex PCR, while the TCRdb copy is restricted to in-frame clones and leaves out a portion. Of about 730,000 clones listed, over 55% are singletons. CDR3 size: 13 residues. Trimming removed 4 bases from V and 4 bases from J, with 10 bases in between. Germline V gene sequence: CDR1 MNHNS, CDR2 SASEGT. Specimen: memory CD4+ T cells sorted from blood. The sample's subset: CD45RA-negative fraction. The clonotype was recovered from a woman younger than 45 in good health. This chain connects TRBV6-1 to TRBJ1-2; D possibly corresponds to TRBD1 (6 bases). The CDR3 nucleotides are TGTGCCAGCAGTGCACAGGGAGGCTATGGCTACACCTTC. This encodes CASSAQGGYGYTF.